The 24 T cell receptor beta chains below all came from one sample that was sequenced in a study of early T cells in non-severe SARS-CoV-2 infection. Each CDR3 protein gets one entry after TCRdb re-called the 5' RACE reads with MiXCR. The sample contains tens of thousands of distinct CDR3 sequences, approximately 5.8% of which appear only once. The sequenced sample consisted of whole blood. Source of these receptors: an adult who was a healthcare worker with PCR-confirmed SARS-CoV-2 infection or an uninfected control (not recorded which).

This clonotype was seen at least ten times. CDR3 amino acids: CASSLSGTHAYF. As DNA, the CDR3 is TGCGCCAGCAGCTTGTCCGGGACTCATGCGTATTTT. The rearrangement joins TRBV5-1 to TRBJ2-3; maybe TRBD2 (6 bases). Looked up from germline, CDR1 is SGHRS and CDR2 is YFSETQ. Trimming took 1 base from V and 14 from J, leaving 14 bases between them. CDR3 length equals 12 residues.

The sample holds many counts of this clonotype. This sequence joins TRBV18 and TRBJ2-5; TRBD1 matches at 11 bases. Germline lookup yields CDR1 KGHSH and CDR2 LQKENI. V shed 4 bases and J 0 bases; nucleotides not matched to a gene: 1. This CDR3 is built from 15 residues. In nucleotides, the CDR3 is TGTGCCAGCTCACGGGACAGGGGGGACCAAGAGACCCAGTACTTC. Its protein product is CASSRDRGDQETQYF. Full variable domain (missing parts from reference TRBV18 and TRBJ2-5): NAGVMQNPRHLVRRRGQEARLRCSPMKGHSHVYWYRQLPEEGLKFMVYLQKENIIDESGMPKERFSAEFPKEGPSILRIQQVVRGDSAAYFCASSRDRGDQETQYFGPGTRLLVL.

The table lists this clonotype with many counts. The chain links TRBV7-3 to TRBJ1-1; D gene ambiguous. The germline V gene encodes CDR1 SGHTA and CDR2 FQGTGA. The CDR3 is 13 amino acids. V was clipped by 4 bases and J by 1 base, with 7 bases between them. DNA for the CDR3: TGTGCCAGCAGCTCAGATAGGAACACTGAAGCTTTCTTT. This codes for CASSSDRNTEAFF. The full variable domain, with the rest looked up from reference TRBV7-3 and TRBJ1-1, is GAGVSQTPSNKVTEKGKYVELRCDPISGHTALYWYRQSLGQGPEFLIYFQGTGAADDSGLPNDRFFAVRPEGSVSTLKIQRTERGDSAVYLCASSSDRNTEAFFGQGTRLTVV.

The table lists this clonotype with many counts. This chain links TRBV13 with TRBJ2-1, with 11 bases aligning to TRBD1. The ends lost 3 bases at V and 0 bases at J; junction bases unmatched: 10. Per germline, CDR1 PRHDT and CDR2 FYEKMQ (reference sequence). The CDR3 totals 19 residues. The CDR3 DNA reads TGTGCCAGCAGCTTTAGGACAGGGGGCTTGGTGGGCTCCTACAATGAGCAGTTCTTC. This translates into CASSFRTGGLVGSYNEQFF.

This clonotype showed up many times. The V and J genes are TRBV2 and TRBJ2-7; 8 bases are shared with TRBD2. The CDR3 runs to 12 residues. Germline loops: CDR1 SNHLY, CDR2 FYNNEI. J was trimmed by 6 bases and V by 10 bases; bases with no gene match: 8. The CDR3 DNA follows: TGTGCCACCCGAGGCGGGGGGATCGAGCAGTACTTC. This gives the protein CATRGGGIEQYF.

Many counts were recorded for this clonotype. V usage is TRBV14 and J usage is TRBJ2-1; 7 bases are shared with TRBD2. Trimming cost V 5 bases and J 0 bases; bases outside gene matches: 4. The CDR3 spans 15 residues. The germline V gene encodes CDR1 SGHDN and CDR2 FVKESK. CDR3 DNA sequence: TGTGCCAGCAGCAACCGGGAGGACTCCTACAATGAGCAGTTCTTC. Encoded protein: CASSNREDSYNEQFF.

This clonotype was counted between two and nine times. This chain links TRBV6-6 with TRBJ2-7; 9 positions agree with TRBD1. The CDR3 has 15 amino acids. V shed 6 bases, J shed 6 bases, and the junction held 12 bases outside the gene matches. Germline V CDR1 and CDR2: MNHNY, SVGAGI (reference sequence). The DNA for the CDR3 is TGTGCCAGCAGGACGCAGCGGACAGGGGAGCGCGAGCAGTACTTC. It specifies CASRTQRTGEREQYF.

This clonotype occurred a few times. This rearrangement joins TRBV19 to TRBJ1-5; unclear D gene. CDR1 and CDR2 from the germline V gene are LNHDA and SQIVND (reference sequence). V gave up 7 bases and J gave up 3 bases, with 13 bases separating them. The CDR3 consists of 14 residues. The chain's CDR3 is CASTSDPYNQPQHF. The DNA for the CDR3 is TGTGCCAGTACTTCTGACCCCTACAATCAGCCCCAGCATTTT. The full variable domain, with the rest looked up from reference TRBV19 and TRBJ1-5, is DGGITQSPKYLFRKEGQNVTLSCEQNLNHDAMYWYRQDPGQGLRLIYYSQIVNDFQKGDIAEGYSVSREKKESFPLTVTSAQKNPTAFYLCASTSDPYNQPQHFGDGTRLSIL.

This clonotype was counted many times. The chain carries TRBV10-2 and TRBJ2-7; no clear D. V lost 0 bases and J lost 4, with 7 bases in between. The germline CDR1 and CDR2 sequences are WSHSY and SAAADI. The CDR3 sequence is 13 residues long. CDR3 sequence (DNA): TGCGCCAGCAGTGAGTCGAATCCGTACGAGCAGTACTTC. Its translation is CASSESNPYEQYF.

This clonotype was detected ten times or more. This chain uses TRBV9 with TRBJ2-1; 7 nucleotides line up with TRBD1. The CDR3 covers 15 residues. The V gene end was trimmed by 0 bases and the J gene end by 6 bases; junction bases not matched to a gene: 6. The germline V gene has CDR1 SGDLS and CDR2 YYNGEE. The CDR3 bases are TGTGCCAGCAGCGTAGTAGGGGGCGAGGGCAATGAGCAGTTCTTC. Protein product: CASSVVGGEGNEQFF.

There are many counts of this clonotype. The chain couples TRBV7-2 to TRBJ2-7; D may be TRBD1 or TRBD2 (5 bases each). The CDR3 contains 14 residues. Trimming shortened V by 3 bases and J by 0 bases, and 9 bases separated the two germline ends. Germline lookup yields CDR1 SGHTA and CDR2 FQGNSA. CDR3 sequence reads: CASSFGTASYEQYF. Here the CDR3 DNA reads TGTGCCAGCAGCTTCGGGACGGCCTCCTACGAGCAGTACTTC.

This clonotype has ten or more counts. This chain links TRBV12-3 or TRBV12-4 with TRBJ2-7; D remains unclear. The CDR3 contains 15 residues. Trimming left V 6 bases short and J 1 base short, with 16 bases between. CDR3 amino acids: CASSPPWTGSYEQYF. The CDR3 region has the DNA TGTGCCAGCAGCCCTCCCTGGACCGGATCCTACGAGCAGTACTTC.

This clonotype was seen repeatedly, ten times or more. This rearrangement joins TRBV7-8 to TRBJ1-1; D is undetermined. Germline V gene lookup returns CDR1 SGHVS and CDR2 FQNEAQ. Trimming took 1 base from V and 8 from J, leaving 5 bases between them. The CDR3 totals 11 residues. The CDR3 reads CASSLEWEAFF. The CDR3, as DNA: TGTGCCAGCAGCTTAGAATGGGAAGCTTTCTTT.

Here the CDR3 reads CASKYTYQETQYF. The CDR3 coding sequence is TGTGCCAGCAAGTACACGTACCAAGAGACCCAGTACTTC. This chain connects TRBV6-2 or TRBV6-3 to TRBJ2-5; D remains ambiguous. CDR3 length equals 13 residues. The germline V gene encodes CDR1 MNHEY and CDR2 SVGEGT. V was trimmed by 7 bases and J by 0 bases, leaving 9 bases between them.

This clonotype was seen ten or more times. The V call is TRBV10-3, the J call TRBJ2-5; 7 bases align to TRBD1. Germline V gene data show CDR1 as ENHRY and CDR2 as SYGVKD. This CDR3 is built from 13 residues. V gave up 4 bases and J gave up 4 bases; unmatched junction bases: 3. DNA for the CDR3: TGTGCCATCAGTGGAGGACAGGTAGAGACCCAGTACTTC. It translates to CAISGGQVETQYF.

This clonotype was seen repeatedly, ten times or more. The V and J genes are TRBV3-1 and TRBJ1-3; D unclear. This CDR3 spans 11 amino acids. Germline lookup yields CDR1 LGHDT and CDR2 YNNKEL (reference sequence). V was trimmed by 0 bases and J by 10 bases, leaving 4 bases between them. As DNA, the CDR3 is TGTGCCAGCAGCCAAGACGCAACCATATATTTT. Its protein is CASSQDATIYF.

This clonotype was observed at least ten times. This rearrangement joins TRBV7-9 to TRBJ1-1; a weak D match, TRBD1 (5 bases). The CDR3 totals 13 residues. Germline CDR1 SEHNR, CDR2 FQNEAQ (reference sequence). Trimming shortened V by 1 base and J by 8 bases, and 11 bases separated the two germline ends. The CDR3 sequence is CASSLVGVREAFF. CDR3 bases: TGTGCCAGCAGCTTAGTGGGGGTACGGGAAGCTTTCTTT. The whole variable domain, filled in from reference TRBV7-9 and TRBJ1-1, reads DTGVSQNPRHKITKRGQNVTFRCDPISEHNRLYWYRQTLGQGPEFLTYFQNEAQLEKSRLLSDRFSAERPKGSFSTLEIQRTEQGDSAMYLCASSLVGVREAFFGQGTRLTVV.

This clonotype was seen a few times. The chain couples TRBV4-1 to TRBJ1-5; no definite D call. Trimming stripped 0 bases from V and 6 bases from J, with 12 bases between. Germline V gene sequence: CDR1 MGHRA, CDR2 YSYEKL. The CDR3 contains 15 residues. CDR3 bases: TGCGCCAGCAGCCAAGACCCCACCTCCGGTCAGCCCCAGCATTTT. It is translated as CASSQDPTSGQPQHF.

Ten or more counts support this clonotype. V is TRBV29-1 and J is TRBJ2-5; D tentatively fits TRBD1 or TRBD2 (5 bases each). The ends were cut back, 6 bases at V and 0 bases at J, with 11 bases in the middle. Looked up from germline, CDR1 is SQVTM and CDR2 is ANQGSEA. The CDR3 has 13 residues. The CDR3 coding sequence is TGCAGCGTCGGGACGGGGTACCAAGAGACCCAGTACTTC. Residues: CSVGTGYQETQYF.

This clonotype was found many times. The V call is TRBV13, the J call TRBJ1-1, with 8 bases that match TRBD1. This CDR3 is 11 amino acids long. V trimming: 5 bases; J trimming: 7 bases; junction bases outside the gene matches: 0. In germline, CDR1 is PRHDT, CDR2 FYEKMQ (reference sequence). CDR3 in amino acids: CASSTGGEAFF. Here the CDR3 DNA reads TGTGCCAGCAGCACAGGGGGTGAAGCTTTCTTT.

Remarks on this clonotype: It may be a read error: a sequence one base away is much more abundant. The rearrangement links TRBV7-3 to TRBJ2-2, with D tentatively TRBD1 (5 bases). CDR3 size: 14 residues. Trimming removed 6 bases from V and 5 bases from J, with 13 bases in between. CDR1 SGHTA and CDR2 FQGTGA come from the germline V gene. CDR3 in DNA: TGTGCCAGCAGGCAGGGAAGATGGACCGGGGAGCTGTTTTTT. Translated, it gives CASRQGRWTGELFF.

This clonotype was seen only a few times. The chain recombines TRBV7-9 with TRBJ2-7; D unresolved. CDR1 and CDR2 (germline): SEHNR, FQNEAQ (reference sequence). This CDR3 spans 14 amino acids. V lost 5 bases and J lost 3, with 14 bases in between. The CDR3 loop is CASSPVAGDYEQYF. In DNA, the CDR3 is TGTGCCAGCAGCCCGGTGGCTGGGGACTACGAGCAGTACTTC.

Many counts were recorded for this clonotype. J is TRBJ2-1 and V is TRBV3-1; 8 bases fit TRBD2. The trim removed 0 bases at V and 5 bases at J, leaving 3 bases unmatched. The CDR3 totals 15 residues. CDR1 and CDR2 from the germline V gene are LGHDT and YNNKEL (reference sequence). In nucleotides, the CDR3 is TGTGCCAGCAGCCAAGATCCCGGGAGGGACAATGAGCAGTTCTTC. Translation gives CASSQDPGRDNEQFF.

As regards this clonotype: Being one base from a much bigger clone, this may be a read error. The rearrangement joins TRBV7-2 to TRBJ1-1; D is possibly TRBD1 (5 bases). The germline V gene has CDR1 SGHTA and CDR2 FQGNSA. This CDR3 has 15 amino acids. The CDR3 here is CVSSLGRVGVTEAFF. The CDR3 region has the DNA TGTGTCAGCAGCTTAGGAAGGGTAGGGGTCACTGAAGCTTTCTTT.